Listed here is a single T cell receptor beta chain. The sample is drawn from a study of blood T cells in healthy people across ages. Combining a sample-barcoded 5' primer with a J-beta primer mix, a second PCR ran for roughly 6 to 11 cycles. TCRdb called the 5' RACE reads again in MiXCR, with one record for every CDR3 protein. The table records a few hundred thousand distinct CDR3 sequences, approximately 26% of them present only once. Germline assignment: CDR1 SGHTA and CDR2 FQGNSA. This CDR3 has 15 amino acids. Trimming removed 0 bases at V and 5 bases at J, with 13 bases between. The same specimen was also included in a second study, on T cells of mothers and their children.

The sample comprised blood. This TCR was sampled from a boy aged 2 to 9 in good health. The chain links TRBV7-2 to TRBJ2-5, with no clear D. The CDR3 DNA reads as TGTGCCAGCAGCTTAGCACTGGAAGTTATTGAGACCCAGTACTTC. Protein: CASSLALEVIETQYF.